The text below deals with one T cell receptor (beta chain). The CDR3 sequence is 12 residues long. V was cut by 0 bases and J by 7 bases, with 6 bases left in between. Germline CDR1 LGHNA, CDR2 YSLEER. The data are from a study of blood T cell repertoires in COVID-19. In the study overall: From the United States, Italy and Spain came samples of acute and convalescent COVID-19. T cells, B-cell-depleted T cells, or PBMCs provided the cDNA or gDNA that served as material.

Original methodology: Amplification of reference gene primers provided the estimated nucleated cell counts. Sequenced by immunoSEQ multiplex PCR; TCRdb stores in-frame clones only, minus some. V, J and clone size derive from that table, while D and trimming were established from the DNA sequence. Among some 180,000 clones listed, around 80% were seen once. The V and J genes are TRBV4-3 and TRBJ1-1, with D uncertain. This receptor was obtained from a woman of 80 years or more with active or convalescent COVID-19. The specimen sequenced was peripheral blood. The CDR3 DNA follows: TGCGCCAGCAGCCAAGATTTCGGTGAAGCTTTCTTT. Translated, it gives CASSQDFGEAFF.